These 12 T cell receptor beta chains came from one sample sequenced in a study of beta chain features in type 1 diabetes. The whole isolated RNA underwent reverse transcription, so sequencing captured expressed TCRB transcripts. Here immunoSEQ multiplex PCR was the method, and the copy in TCRdb shows in-frame clones only, minus some. The sample includes roughly 120,000 clones, around 40% of them seen just once. Sequencing was done on a sample of stem cell memory CD4+ T cells from blood. The source of these receptors is a young woman in good health.

This rearrangement joins TRBV28 to TRBJ1-2; the match to TRBD1 covers 8 bases. There are 13 residues in the CDR3. Germline V gene sequence: CDR1 MDHEN, CDR2 SYDVKM. V trimming: 6 bases; J trimming: 7 bases; junction bases outside the gene matches: 7. The CDR3 is CASSLTGDFGYTF. The CDR3 DNA is TGTGCCAGCAGCCTGACAGGGGACTTTGGCTACACCTTC.

This clone was detected a few times. This sequence joins TRBV21-1 and TRBJ2-1; no DNA check was done on the table's D call, TRBD2. TRBV21-1 constitutes a pseudogene. This CDR3 is 13 amino acids long. Here the CDR3 reads CASSSRSSTSQFF. The CDR3 coding sequence is TGTGCCAGCAGCTCCCGATCTTCGACTTCGCAGTTCTTC.

The table lists this clone with a few counts. The chain couples TRBV6-6 to TRBJ2-5, with a tentative D call TRBD1 (6 bases). CDR1 and CDR2 from the germline V gene are MNHNY and SVGAGI (reference sequence). The length of the CDR3 is 14 residues. Trimming pared 8 bases from V and 2 bases from J, leaving 15 bases between. The DNA of the CDR3 is TGTGCCAGCCTCTTAGACAGGCGTCAAGAGACCCAGTACTTC. Its protein is CASLLDRRQETQYF.

The rearrangement uses TRBV29-1 and TRBJ1-1; TRBD1 agrees at 11 bases. This CDR3 spans 15 amino acids. V lost 7 bases and J lost 4; bases outside the gene matches: 11. Germline assignment: CDR1 SQVTM and CDR2 ANQGSEA. CDR3 region: CSASGQGGLGTEAFF. The DNA of the CDR3 is TGCAGCGCCTCGGGACAGGGGGGTTTGGGCACTGAAGCTTTCTTT.

The chain has TRBV11-2 and TRBJ2-7; perhaps TRBD2 as D (7 bases). From germline, CDR1 is SGHAT and CDR2 FQNNGV. V gave up 1 base and J gave up 2 bases, with 18 bases separating them. This CDR3 is 17 amino acids long. In nucleotides, the CDR3 is TGTGCCAGCAGCTTAGGGCAGGGGATGGCGGGGGCCTACGAGCAGTACTTC. It yields the protein CASSLGQGMAGAYEQYF. Based on the CDR3 plus reference TRBV11-2 and TRBJ2-7, the full variable domain is EAGVAQSPRYKIIEKRQSVAFWCNPISGHATLYWYQQILGQGPKLLIQFQNNGVVDDSQLPKDRFSAERLKGVDSTLKIQPAKLEDSAVYLCASSLGQGMAGAYEQYFGPGTRLTVT.

V usage is TRBV5-6 and J usage is TRBJ1-5; D may be TRBD1 (6 bases). This CDR3 comprises 12 residues. V lost 4 bases and J lost 9, with 11 bases in between. The V gene's germline CDR1 is SGHDT and CDR2 YYEEEE. The CDR3 sequence is CASSQGRRPQHF. The CDR3 DNA follows: TGTGCCAGCAGCCAGGGGAGACGGCCCCAGCATTTT.

This rearrangement joins TRBV5-1 to TRBJ2-7, with 7 bases that match TRBD1. The CDR3 spans 15 residues. Germline V CDR1 and CDR2: SGHRS, YFSETQ. J gave up 3 bases and V 4 bases, and 10 bases lay outside the gene matches. The CDR3 DNA reads as TGCGCCAGCAGCCGCGGAACAGGGGCCATCTACGAGCAGTACTTC. Translating it yields CASSRGTGAIYEQYF.

Here the CDR3 DNA reads TGCAGCGCTACGACAGGGACTAACTATGGCTACACCTTC. The encoded protein is CSATTGTNYGYTF. The chain has TRBV29-1 and TRBJ1-2; 7 nucleotides match TRBD1. CDR1 is SQVTM and CDR2 is ANQGSEA in the germline V gene. The CDR3 runs to 13 residues. V was clipped by 7 bases and J by 0 bases; unmatched bases: 5.

The chain carries TRBV5-1 and TRBJ1-1; D call uncertain. The CDR3 runs to 14 residues. The germline CDR1 and CDR2 sequences are SGHRS and YFSETQ. Trimming stripped 4 bases from V and 1 base from J, with 11 bases between. The CDR3 protein is CASSRGSRNTEAFF. The CDR3 DNA reads as TGCGCCAGCAGCAGAGGTTCTAGGAACACTGAAGCTTTCTTT.

This chain links TRBV7-8 with TRBJ2-4; 12 nucleotides line up with TRBD2. The length of the CDR3 is 17 residues. Germline V lookup: CDR1 SGHVS, CDR2 FQNEAQ. Trimming cost V 3 bases and J 5 bases; bases outside gene matches: 8. Here the CDR3 DNA reads TGTGCCAGCAGCTTTTGGCTAGCGGGAGGGCCTGAAAACATTCAGTACTTC. This gives the protein CASSFWLAGGPENIQYF.

The chain carries TRBV28 and TRBJ2-4, with a possible D match to TRBD2 (6 bases). CDR1 and CDR2 (germline): MDHEN, SYDVKM. The CDR3 runs to 14 residues. Trimming removed 8 bases at V and 8 bases at J, with 19 bases between. Here the CDR3 reads CASQDWGVKDIQYF. The DNA for the CDR3 is TGTGCCAGCCAAGATTGGGGGGTTAAGGACATTCAGTACTTC.

This clone appeared once. J is TRBJ2-7 and V is TRBV7-9, with 13 bases lining up with TRBD2. Germline-derived CDR1 and CDR2 are SEHNR and FQNEAQ (reference sequence). The J segment lost 5 bases and the V segment lost 5 bases, leaving 6 bases of the junction unmatched. The CDR3 loop spans 15 amino acids. The CDR3 nucleotides read TGTGCCAGCAGCCCCGGACTAGCGGGAGTAGACGAGCAGTACTTC. It yields the protein CASSPGLAGVDEQYF.